The 20 T cell receptor beta chains given below trace back to one sample, sequenced in a study of T cell changes during pregnancy in multiple sclerosis. The table came from immunoSEQ multiplex PCR; TCRdb's copy has only in-frame clones and leaves some out. The sample has roughly 40,000 clones, 90% seen once. This specimen was CD4+ T cells from peripheral blood mononuclear cells, taken in the second trimester of pregnancy. The receptor source for this set is a female donor with multiple sclerosis, enrolled in a pregnancy study.

The rearrangement uses TRBV9 and TRBJ1-1; D remains ambiguous. Trimming removed 0 bases from V and 5 bases from J, with 8 bases in between. The CDR3 is 13 residues long. Germline-derived CDR1 and CDR2 are SGDLS and YYNGEE. The CDR3 reads CASSVDGGTEAFF. The DNA for the CDR3 is TGTGCCAGCAGCGTAGATGGAGGGACTGAAGCTTTCTTT. Complete variable domain (other parts from reference TRBV9 and TRBJ1-1): DSGVTQTPKHLITATGQRVTLRCSPRSGDLSVYWYQQSLDQGLQFLIQYYNGEERAKGNILERFSAQQFPDLHSELNLSSLELGDSALYFCASSVDGGTEAFFGQGTRLTVV.

V usage is TRBV6-5 and J usage is TRBJ2-1; D might be TRBD1 (5 bases). The CDR3 loop spans 14 amino acids. V lost 2 bases to trimming and J lost 7 bases, with 12 bases between them. CDR1 and CDR2 from the germline V gene are MNHEY and SVGAGI. The CDR3 protein is CASSYRGLLNEQFF. CDR3 bases: TGTGCCAGCAGTTACAGGGGCCTTTTGAATGAGCAGTTCTTC.

This chain uses TRBV2 with TRBJ2-1; TRBD1 matches 10 bases. V lost 11 bases, J lost 9 bases, and 10 bases stayed unmatched. The germline gives CDR1 SNHLY, CDR2 FYNNEI. The CDR3 extends over 13 amino acids. The chain's CDR3 is CAGSTGGSVEQFF. The CDR3 DNA is TGTGCCGGGTCGACAGGGGGCTCGGTTGAGCAGTTCTTC. Variable domain in full (rest from reference TRBV2 and TRBJ2-1): EPEVTQTPSHQVTQMGQEVILRCVPISNHLYFYWYRQILGQKVEFLVSFYNNEISEKSEIFDDQFSVERPDGSNFTLKIRSTKLEDSAMYFCAGSTGGSVEQFFGPGTRLTVL.

Notes on this clone: Relative to the germline gene, one junction end is altered; a read error may explain this. The rearrangement links TRBV25-1 to TRBJ2-5; TRBD2 matches 7 bases. The CDR3 consists of 14 residues. Germline V gives CDR1 MGHDK, CDR2 SYGVNS. DNA of the CDR3: TGTGTCAGCAGTGACTGGGGGGGCCAAGAGACCCAGTACTTC. Protein product: CVSSDWGGQETQYF.

This clone came up once. V gene TRBV6-1 combines with J gene TRBJ2-7; D ambiguous. Germline V lookup: CDR1 MNHNS, CDR2 SASEGT. The CDR3 sequence is 14 residues long. Trimming took 3 bases from V and 2 from J, leaving 11 bases between them. CDR3 sequence (DNA): TGTGCCAGCAGTGACTCCCCTAGAACCTACGAGCAGTACTTC. Translated: CASSDSPRTYEQYF.

The J gene is TRBJ2-3, the V gene TRBV5-6, with 7 nucleotides matching TRBD2. In germline, CDR1 is SGHDT, CDR2 YYEEEE. The CDR3 contains 15 residues. V was clipped by 4 bases and J by 8 bases; unmatched bases: 13. Written as DNA, the CDR3 is TGTGCCAGCAGCGACGGGCTAGCGGCTCCGGCTACGCAGTATTTT. This sequence encodes CASSDGLAAPATQYF. The full variable domain, in which reference TRBV5-6 and TRBJ2-3 provide the parts outside the CDR3, is DAGVTQSPTHLIKTRGQQVTLRCSPKSGHDTVSWYQQALGQGPQFIFQYYEEEERQRGNFPDRFSGHQFPNYSSELNVNALLLGDSALYLCASSDGLAAPATQYFGPGTRLTVL.

In its sample, this clone was seen once. The rearrangement uses TRBV5-1 and TRBJ2-2; D gene unclear. Trimming shortened V by 0 bases and J by 3 bases, and 9 bases separated the two germline ends. The germline gives CDR1 SGHRS, CDR2 YFSETQ. The CDR3 is 15 residues long. DNA of the CDR3: TGCGCCAGCAGCTTGGTATCCCAGTACACCGGGGAGCTGTTTTTT. This gives the protein CASSLVSQYTGELFF.

The chain employs TRBV4-1 and TRBJ2-7; 8 nucleotides line up with TRBD2. The CDR3 runs to 13 residues. Germline V gives CDR1 MGHRA, CDR2 YSYEKL. Losses at the gene ends were 4 bases for V and 3 bases for J; bases not matched to a gene: 2. The CDR3 DNA reads TGCGCCAGCAGCCCGGGACTAGTCTACGAGCAGTACTTC. It encodes CASSPGLVYEQYF.

The rearrangement links TRBV7-9 to TRBJ2-7, with 11 bases aligning to TRBD2. CDR3 length: 15 residues. Germline-derived CDR1 and CDR2 are SEHNR and FQNEAQ (reference sequence). The trim removed 5 bases at V and 2 bases at J, leaving 5 bases unmatched. The CDR3 loop reads CASSKGLAGAYEQYF. The CDR3 nucleotides read TGTGCCAGCAGCAAAGGACTAGCGGGCGCCTACGAGCAGTACTTC.

V is TRBV27 and J is TRBJ2-3, with 9 bases fitting TRBD2. CDR3 length equals 19 residues. V shed 2 bases, J shed 4 bases, and the junction held 16 bases outside the gene matches. The germline gives CDR1 MNHEY, CDR2 SMNVEV (reference sequence). The CDR3 coding sequence is TGTGCCAGCAGTTTACTCCATACCGGGACTAGCTCAGTCCCAGATACGCAGTATTTT. It codes for CASSLLHTGTSSVPDTQYF.

The chain joins TRBV11-2 to TRBJ2-1, with 9 bases lining up with TRBD1. From germline, CDR1 is SGHAT and CDR2 FQNNGV. V was clipped by 1 base and J by 8 bases; unmatched bases: 6. There are 15 residues in the CDR3. The chain's CDR3 is CASSLVSGTGHEQFF. CDR3 bases: TGTGCCAGCAGCTTAGTTTCCGGGACAGGGCATGAGCAGTTCTTC.

This clone was counted a single time. This chain uses TRBV6-5 with TRBJ2-7; 8 nucleotides align to TRBD1. V trimming: 0 bases; J trimming: 5 bases; junction bases outside the gene matches: 3. The CDR3 loop spans 14 amino acids. CDR1 is MNHEY and CDR2 is SVGAGI in the germline V gene. The CDR3, as DNA: TGTGCCAGCAGTTACTCTCAGGGGGCCGACGAGCAGTACTTC. Translating it yields CASSYSQGADEQYF.

The rearrangement links TRBV10-1 to TRBJ1-1; no clear D. This CDR3 contains 13 residues. Germline CDR1 WNHNN, CDR2 SYGVQD (reference sequence). V was trimmed by 4 bases and J by 0 bases, leaving 6 bases between them. The CDR3 DNA sequence: TGCGCCAGCAGTGCTGAGATGAACACTGAAGCTTTCTTT. It yields the protein CASSAEMNTEAFF.

This clone has just one count. J is TRBJ2-7 and V is TRBV28; weak D call: TRBD2 (5 bases). Trimming removed 1 base from V and 4 bases from J, with 11 bases in between. Germline CDR1 reads MDHEN; CDR2 reads SYDVKM. The CDR3 loop spans 14 amino acids. The CDR3, as DNA: TGTGCCAGCAGTTTATTCGGGGTCCCATACGAGCAGTACTTC. Translation gives CASSLFGVPYEQYF. The whole variable domain, remainder taken from reference TRBV28 and TRBJ2-7, is DVKVTQSSRYLVKRTGEKVFLECVQDMDHENMFWYRQDPGLGLRLIYFSYDVKMKEKGDIPEGYSVSREKKERFSLILESASTNQTSMYLCASSLFGVPYEQYFGPGTRLTVT.

V usage is TRBV5-5 and J usage is TRBJ1-3; no clear D gene. This CDR3 contains 16 residues. CDR1 SGHKS and CDR2 YYEKEE come from the germline V gene (reference sequence). Trimming removed 0 bases from V and 2 bases from J, with 12 bases in between. CDR3 sequence: CASSLVALTTGNTIYF. The CDR3 region has the DNA TGTGCCAGCAGCTTGGTTGCACTTACCACTGGAAACACCATATATTTT.

The rearrangement links TRBV27 to TRBJ2-7; 11 bases match TRBD2. V shed 5 bases and J 2 bases; nucleotides not matched to a gene: 8. The CDR3 is 16 residues long. From germline, CDR1 is MNHEY and CDR2 SMNVEV (reference sequence). The CDR3 protein is CASSTPGTSGTYEQYF. In nucleotides, the CDR3 is TGTGCCAGCAGTACCCCCGGGACTAGCGGCACCTACGAGCAGTACTTC.

In this sample, this clone turned up once. The chain joins TRBV7-2 to TRBJ2-3; no firm D call. Germline loops: CDR1 SGHTA, CDR2 FQGNSA. CDR3 size: 12 residues. The V end lost 4 bases, the J end lost 6 bases, and 8 bases lay between the germline ends. The CDR3 protein is CASSSPGDTQYF. The CDR3 coding sequence is TGTGCCAGCAGCTCCCCCGGGGATACGCAGTATTTT. Together with reference TRBV7-2 and TRBJ2-3, the CDR3 gives the full variable domain: GAGVSQSPSNKVTEKGKDVELRCDPISGHTALYWYRQSLGQGLEFLIYFQGNSAPDKSGLPSDRFSAERTGGSVSTLTIQRTQQEDSAVYLCASSSPGDTQYFGPGTRLTVL.

The rearrangement uses TRBV2 and TRBJ2-1, with 9 bases fitting TRBD2. This CDR3 is built from 18 residues. Per the germline V gene, CDR1 is SNHLY and CDR2 is FYNNEI. The J segment lost 7 bases and the V segment lost 4 bases, leaving 17 bases of the junction unmatched. CDR3 protein: CASSGRSSGRGERNEQFF. CDR3 bases: TGTGCCAGCAGTGGTCGGAGTAGCGGGAGAGGGGAGAGGAATGAGCAGTTCTTC. The full variable domain, its missing parts supplied by reference TRBV2 and TRBJ2-1, is EPEVTQTPSHQVTQMGQEVILRCVPISNHLYFYWYRQILGQKVEFLVSFYNNEISEKSEIFDDQFSVERPDGSNFTLKIRSTKLEDSAMYFCASSGRSSGRGERNEQFFGPGTRLTVL.

In this sample, this clone turned up once. This rearrangement joins TRBV7-6 to TRBJ1-1; D possibly corresponds to TRBD1 (6 bases). From germline, CDR1 is SGHVS and CDR2 FNYEAQ. The CDR3 totals 15 residues. The germline V and J ends were trimmed by 4 bases and 5 bases, with 17 bases remaining between them. The CDR3 bases are TGTGCCAGCAGCTCTTCCCCAGGGGCAGTAACTGAAGCTTTCTTT. It encodes CASSSSPGAVTEAFF.

The rearrangement joins TRBV4-2 to TRBJ1-4, with D possibly TRBD1 on 5 matching bases. Trimming took 0 bases from V and 5 from J, leaving 13 bases between them. The length of the CDR3 is 16 residues. CDR1 and CDR2 from the germline V gene are LGHNA and YNFKEQ. The CDR3 here is CASSQDYDSSNEKLFF. The CDR3 DNA reads as TGTGCCAGCAGCCAAGATTACGACAGTTCCAATGAAAAACTGTTTTTT.